The clone carrying this T cell receptor (beta chain) came up a few times. This specimen comes from a study of blood T cell repertoires in COVID-19. Per the authors' pipeline: Reference gene primer amplification in the assay estimated nucleated cell counts. The repertoire was sequenced with immunoSEQ multiplex PCR; TCRdb's copy has only in-frame clones and lacks some. V, J and clone size reflect that table, while D and trimming were determined from the DNA. The profile shows around 170,000 clones, approximately 84% of them singletons. The germline V gene encodes CDR1 MGHRA and CDR2 YSYEKL. CDR3 length: 14 amino acids. V dropped 1 base and J dropped 4 bases, with 8 bases sitting between them. This study enrolled people aged 18 to 89 from about 24 US geographic areas. Participants had their cohort set by participant-reported clinical history. Recovered status applied to Cohort 3 donors who had two consecutive negative PCRs. It also applied to those with clearance or with symptom resolution.

Material: PBMCs or T cells enriched from blood (not recorded which). The chain recombines TRBV4-1 with TRBJ1-5; D is unresolved. The TCR was taken from a man between 50 and 59 years old who had recovered from COVID-19. This CDR3 is CASSQAGRNQPQHF. The DNA of the CDR3 is TGCGCCAGCAGCCAAGCGGGAAGAAATCAGCCCCAGCATTTT.